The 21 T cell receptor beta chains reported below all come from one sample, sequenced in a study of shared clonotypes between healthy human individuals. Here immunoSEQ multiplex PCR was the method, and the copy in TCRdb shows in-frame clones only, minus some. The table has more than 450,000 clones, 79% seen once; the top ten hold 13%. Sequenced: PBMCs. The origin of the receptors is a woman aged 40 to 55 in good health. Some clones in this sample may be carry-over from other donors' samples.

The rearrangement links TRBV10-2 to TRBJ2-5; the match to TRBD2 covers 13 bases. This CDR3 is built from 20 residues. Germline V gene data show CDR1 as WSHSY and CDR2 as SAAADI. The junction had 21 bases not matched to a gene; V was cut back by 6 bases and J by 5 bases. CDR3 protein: CASRNPGLAGPGEASETQYF. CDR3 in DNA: TGCGCCAGCAGGAACCCGGGACTAGCGGGGCCCGGGGAAGCCTCGGAGACCCAGTACTTC.

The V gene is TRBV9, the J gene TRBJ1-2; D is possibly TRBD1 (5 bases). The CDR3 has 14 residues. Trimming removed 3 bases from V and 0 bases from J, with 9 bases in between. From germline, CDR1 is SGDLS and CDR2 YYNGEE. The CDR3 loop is CASSGHRTNYGYTF. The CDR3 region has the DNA TGTGCCAGCAGCGGGCACAGGACTAACTATGGCTACACCTTC.

CDR3 sequence (DNA): TGTGCCATCAGTGGGACAGGGGGCGCGAGAGCTGAAGCTTTCTTT. Encoded protein: CAISGTGGARAEAFF. The chain uses TRBV10-3 and TRBJ1-1, with 11 bases that match TRBD1. There are 15 residues in the CDR3. Trimming removed 4 bases from V and 6 bases from J; junction bases left unmatched: 7. Germline CDR1 reads ENHRY; CDR2 reads SYGVKD.

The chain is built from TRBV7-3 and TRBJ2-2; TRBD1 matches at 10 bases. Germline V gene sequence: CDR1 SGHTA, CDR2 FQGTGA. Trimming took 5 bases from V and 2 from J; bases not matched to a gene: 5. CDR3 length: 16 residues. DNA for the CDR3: TGTGCCAGCAGCCCCGGGACAGGGGAAAACACCGGGGAGCTGTTTTTT. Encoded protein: CASSPGTGENTGELFF.

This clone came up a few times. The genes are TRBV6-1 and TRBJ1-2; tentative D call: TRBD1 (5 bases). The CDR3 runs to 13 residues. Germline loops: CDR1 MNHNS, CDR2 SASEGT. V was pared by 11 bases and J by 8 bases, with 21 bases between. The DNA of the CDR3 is TGTGCCGGAGCAGCGGGGGGAGGTGAAGGCTACACCTTC. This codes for CAGAAGGGEGYTF.

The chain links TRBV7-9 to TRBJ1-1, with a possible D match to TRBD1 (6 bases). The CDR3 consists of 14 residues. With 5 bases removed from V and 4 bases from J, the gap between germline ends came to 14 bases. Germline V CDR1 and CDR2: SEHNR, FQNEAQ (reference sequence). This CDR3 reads CASSPRRGPTEAFF. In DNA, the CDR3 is TGTGCCAGCAGCCCAAGGCGGGGGCCCACTGAAGCTTTCTTT.

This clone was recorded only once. Here the CDR3 reads CASRGDTWDYGYTF. The CDR3 nucleotides are TGTGCCAGCAGGGGGGACACATGGGACTATGGCTACACCTTC. The V and J genes are TRBV2 and TRBJ1-2, with D possibly TRBD1 on 6 matching bases. The CDR3 contains 14 residues. CDR1 and CDR2 from the germline V gene are SNHLY and FYNNEI. V gave up 6 bases and J gave up 3 bases, with 14 bases separating them.

CDR3 protein: CASSLSGDRLSYEQYF. Here the CDR3 DNA reads TGCGCCAGCAGCTTGAGTGGGGACAGGCTGTCCTACGAGCAGTACTTC. V is TRBV5-1 and J is TRBJ2-7; 8 nucleotides line up with TRBD1. The length of the CDR3 is 16 residues. Germline V CDR1 and CDR2: SGHRS, YFSETQ. With V trimmed by 1 base and J by 1 base, 7 bases remained unmatched. Combining the CDR3 with reference TRBV5-1 and TRBJ2-7 gives the whole variable domain KAGVTQTPRYLIKTRGQQVTLSCSPISGHRSVSWYQQTPGQGLQFLFEYFSETQRNKGNFPGRFSGRQFSNSRSEMNVSTLELGDSALYLCASSLSGDRLSYEQYFGPGTRLTVT.

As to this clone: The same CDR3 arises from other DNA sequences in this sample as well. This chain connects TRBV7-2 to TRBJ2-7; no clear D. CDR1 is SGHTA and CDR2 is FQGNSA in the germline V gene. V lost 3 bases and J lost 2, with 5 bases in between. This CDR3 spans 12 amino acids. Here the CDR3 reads CASSFTAYEQYF. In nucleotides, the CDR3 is TGTGCCAGCAGCTTTACAGCCTACGAGCAGTACTTC.

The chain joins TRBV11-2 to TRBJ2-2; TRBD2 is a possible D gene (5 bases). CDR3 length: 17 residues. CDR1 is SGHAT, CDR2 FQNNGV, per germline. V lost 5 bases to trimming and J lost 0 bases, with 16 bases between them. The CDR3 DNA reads TGTGCCAGCAGCCTCTCGGCGGGTAACGCGAACACCGGGGAGCTGTTTTTT. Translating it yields CASSLSAGNANTGELFF.

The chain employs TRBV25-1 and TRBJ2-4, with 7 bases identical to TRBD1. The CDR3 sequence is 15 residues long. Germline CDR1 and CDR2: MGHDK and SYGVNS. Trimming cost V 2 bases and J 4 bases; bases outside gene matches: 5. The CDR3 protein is CASSETTGQKNIQYF. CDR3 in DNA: TGTGCCAGCAGTGAAACGACAGGGCAAAAAAACATTCAGTACTTC.

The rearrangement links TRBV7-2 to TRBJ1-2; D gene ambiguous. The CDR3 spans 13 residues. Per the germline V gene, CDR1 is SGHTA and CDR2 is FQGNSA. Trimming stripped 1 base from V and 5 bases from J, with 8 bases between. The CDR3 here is CASSLGPEYGYTF. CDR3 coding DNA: TGTGCCAGCAGCTTAGGTCCAGAGTATGGCTACACCTTC.

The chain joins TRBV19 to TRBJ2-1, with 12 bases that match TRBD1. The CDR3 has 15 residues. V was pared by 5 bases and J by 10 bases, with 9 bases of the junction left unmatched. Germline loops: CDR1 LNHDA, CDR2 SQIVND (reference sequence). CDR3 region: CASSPRDRGRREQFF. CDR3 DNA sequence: TGTGCCAGTAGTCCGCGGGACAGGGGGCGCCGGGAGCAGTTCTTC.

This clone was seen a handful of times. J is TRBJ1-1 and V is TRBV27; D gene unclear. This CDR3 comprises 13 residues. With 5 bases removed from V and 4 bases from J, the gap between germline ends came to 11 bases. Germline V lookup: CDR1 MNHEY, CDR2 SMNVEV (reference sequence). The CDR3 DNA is TGTGCCAGCAGTCCCCACGGTGGCACTGAAGCTTTCTTT. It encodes CASSPHGGTEAFF.

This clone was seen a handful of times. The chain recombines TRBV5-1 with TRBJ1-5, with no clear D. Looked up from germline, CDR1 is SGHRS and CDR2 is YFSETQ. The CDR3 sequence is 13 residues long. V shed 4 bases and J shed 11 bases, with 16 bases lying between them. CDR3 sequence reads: CASSTVPSGAQHF. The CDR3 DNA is TGCGCCAGCAGCACGGTCCCAAGCGGAGCCCAGCATTTT.

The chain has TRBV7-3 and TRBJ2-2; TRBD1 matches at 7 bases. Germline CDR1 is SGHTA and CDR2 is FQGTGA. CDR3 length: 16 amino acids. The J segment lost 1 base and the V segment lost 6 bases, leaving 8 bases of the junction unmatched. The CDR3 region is CASRGPGQQNTGELFF. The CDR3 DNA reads TGTGCCAGCAGGGGACCGGGACAGCAGAACACCGGGGAGCTGTTTTTT.

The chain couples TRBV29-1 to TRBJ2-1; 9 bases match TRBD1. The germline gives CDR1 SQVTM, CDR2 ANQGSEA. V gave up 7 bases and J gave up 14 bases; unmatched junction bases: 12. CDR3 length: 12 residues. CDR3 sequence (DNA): TGCAGCGCCGGGGACAGGGAAAGTGTGGAGTTCTTC. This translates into CSAGDRESVEFF.

CDR3 sequence reads: CSVEDPYLNTEAFF. The CDR3 DNA sequence: TGCAGCGTTGAAGATCCCTATTTGAACACTGAAGCTTTCTTT. This chain links TRBV29-1 with TRBJ1-1; D uncertain. Between the trimmed V and J ends, which lost 0 bases and 0 bases, there was a span of 8 bases. This CDR3 has 14 amino acids. Germline CDR1 reads SQVTM; CDR2 reads ANQGSEA.

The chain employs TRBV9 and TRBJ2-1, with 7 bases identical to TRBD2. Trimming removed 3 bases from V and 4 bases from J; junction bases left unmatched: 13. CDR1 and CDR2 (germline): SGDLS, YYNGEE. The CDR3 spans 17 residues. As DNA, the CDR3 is TGTGCCAGCAGCGCATCACTAAGCGGGAAGACGTACAATGAGCAGTTCTTC. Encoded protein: CASSASLSGKTYNEQFF.

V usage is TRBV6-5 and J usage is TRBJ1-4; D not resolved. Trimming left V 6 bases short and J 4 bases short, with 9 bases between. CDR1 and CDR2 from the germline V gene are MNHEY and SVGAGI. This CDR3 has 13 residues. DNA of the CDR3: TGTGCCAGCAGGAGAACAAGTAATGAAAAACTGTTTTTT. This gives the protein CASRRTSNEKLFF.

The CDR3 spells CATSRDAGPGNSYEQYF. The CDR3 DNA reads TGTGCCACCAGCAGAGATGCGGGGCCAGGGAACTCCTACGAGCAGTACTTC. The chain couples TRBV15 to TRBJ2-7; TRBD2 is a possible D gene (6 bases). CDR1 is LNHNV and CDR2 is YYDKDF in the germline V gene (reference sequence). This CDR3 region has 17 residues. V lost 0 bases to trimming and J lost 0 bases, with 15 bases between them.